Below, 28 T cell receptor beta chains from the same sample are listed, as sequenced in a study of T cells in Graves' hyperthyroidism and ophthalmopathy. The CDR3 regions of TCR beta were amplified from RNA transcripts. When the TCR CDR3 underwent first-round RT-PCR, the HTBI primer set was used. TCRdb called the multiplex PCR reads again in MiXCR, with one record for every CDR3 protein. The sample yields about 640,000 distinct CDR3 sequences, 13% to 15% seen once. Sequencing was carried out using blood. These receptors were obtained from a woman in her forties or fifties with Graves' ophthalmopathy.

This clonotype was observed many times. The CDR3 spells CASSPQRHRNEKLFF. The CDR3 DNA follows: TGTGCCAGCAGCCCCCAAAGACACCGTAATGAAAAACTGTTTTTT. The J gene is TRBJ1-4, the V gene TRBV11-2; D gene uncertain. Germline CDR1 reads SGHAT; CDR2 reads FQNNGV. The CDR3 extends over 15 amino acids. V was pared by 5 bases and J by 4 bases, with 14 bases between.

Details on this clonotype: Sequence at one end of the junction differs from germline and may be a read error. This chain connects TRBV5-1 to TRBJ2-5; D possibly corresponds to TRBD1 (6 bases). Germline V gene data show CDR1 as SGHRS and CDR2 as YFSETQ. The CDR3 length is 17 residues. The CDR3 DNA reads as TGTGCCAGCAGCCCTTCCGCTATTGGGGGCCTTTCGGAGACCCAGTACTTC. Residues: CASSPSAIGGLSETQYF.

This clonotype was detected many times. The chain joins TRBV6-1 to TRBJ2-7, with a weak D call TRBD2 (5 bases). V lost 5 bases to trimming and J lost 3 bases, with 14 bases between them. There are 14 residues in the CDR3. Per germline, CDR1 MNHNS and CDR2 SASEGT. CDR3 DNA: TGTGCCAGCAGTCCCGCCGCTAGCAACTACGAGCAGTACTTC. Translation gives CASSPAASNYEQYF.

This clonotype was detected many times. The chain carries TRBV18 and TRBJ2-7, with a tentative D call TRBD1 (5 bases). Germline loops: CDR1 KGHSH, CDR2 LQKENI. V was clipped by 0 bases and J by 4 bases, with 7 bases between them. This CDR3 is 13 amino acids long. The CDR3 loop reads CASSPPPGYEQYF. In DNA form, the CDR3 reads TGTGCCAGCTCACCACCGCCAGGGTACGAGCAGTACTTC.

This clonotype was seen repeatedly, ten times or more. This rearrangement joins TRBV2 to TRBJ1-1; D unresolved. The ends were cut back, 3 bases at V and 4 bases at J, with 18 bases in the middle. This CDR3 has 16 amino acids. The germline CDR1 and CDR2 sequences are SNHLY and FYNNEI. The CDR3 is CASSDPSEVGSTEAFF. CDR3 sequence (DNA): TGTGCCAGCAGTGACCCAAGCGAGGTTGGGAGCACTGAAGCTTTCTTT.

This clonotype occurred many times. The rearrangement joins TRBV30 to TRBJ1-5; no clear D. CDR3 length: 14 residues. V gave up 2 bases and J gave up 4 bases, with 12 bases separating them. The germline V gene encodes CDR1 GTSNPN and CDR2 SVGIG (reference sequence). CDR3 region: CAWSRAGPNQPQHF. The CDR3 DNA sequence: TGTGCCTGGAGTCGGGCAGGTCCTAATCAGCCCCAGCATTTT.

This clonotype showed up just a few times. The chain uses TRBV6-2 or TRBV6-3 and TRBJ1-5; 9 nucleotides line up with TRBD1. J was trimmed by 4 bases and V by 2 bases; bases with no gene match: 3. Germline lookup yields CDR1 MNHEY and CDR2 SVGEGT. The CDR3 covers 15 residues. CDR3 loop: CASSYPGTGNQPQHF. The CDR3, as DNA: TGTGCCAGCAGTTACCCTGGGACAGGGAATCAGCCCCAGCATTTT.

The V and J genes are TRBV6-2 or TRBV6-3 and TRBJ2-1, with TRBD2 matching 7 bases. Trimming cost V 8 bases and J 4 bases; bases outside gene matches: 5. CDR1 and CDR2 (germline): MNHEY, SVGEGT. The CDR3 length is 13 residues. CDR3 bases: TGTGCCAGCCTCACTAGCGTTTACAATGAGCAGTTCTTC. Its protein is CASLTSVYNEQFF.

This clonotype was observed at least ten times. The V gene is TRBV7-2, the J gene TRBJ1-6; no definite D call. The CDR3 length is 15 residues. The V end lost 6 bases, the J end lost 5 bases, and 14 bases lay between the germline ends. Germline loops: CDR1 SGHTA, CDR2 FQGNSA. The CDR3 is CASSPAVTDNSPLHF. The CDR3 region has the DNA TGTGCCAGCAGTCCCGCAGTTACAGATAATTCACCCCTCCACTTT.

The chain couples TRBV6-1 to TRBJ2-7; D ambiguous. The CDR3 consists of 11 residues. CDR1 and CDR2 from the germline V gene are MNHNS and SASEGT. Between the trimmed V and J ends, which lost 9 bases and 6 bases, there was a span of 12 bases. The CDR3 sequence is CARGSYSEQYF. The CDR3 DNA is TGTGCCAGAGGGTCCTATAGCGAGCAGTACTTC.

The V and J genes are TRBV5-8 and TRBJ1-2; D is possibly TRBD1 (5 bases). V was trimmed by 6 bases and J by 5 bases, leaving 11 bases between them. From germline, CDR1 is SGHTS and CDR2 YDEGEE. The CDR3 is 12 amino acids. CDR3 sequence reads: CASIDRAYGYTF. CDR3 in DNA: TGTGCCAGCATAGACAGAGCTTATGGCTACACCTTC.

This clonotype was counted once. The chain joins TRBV29-1 to TRBJ2-1; tentative D call: TRBD2 (5 bases). The CDR3 length is 13 residues. Germline loops: CDR1 SQVTM, CDR2 ANQGSEA. CDR3 protein: CNAVRESYNEQFF. CDR3 sequence (DNA): TGCAACGCTGTTCGGGAATCCTACAATGAGCAGTTCTTC.

This clonotype was detected ten times or more. The rearrangement uses TRBV7-6 and TRBJ2-3; D is undetermined. The germline CDR1 and CDR2 sequences are SGHVS and FNYEAQ. Trimming took 3 bases from V and 2 from J, leaving 12 bases between them. This CDR3 is built from 15 residues. CDR3 in DNA: TGTGCCAGCAGCTTCTCAGTCCTTATCACAGATACGCAGTATTTT. Translated, it gives CASSFSVLITDTQYF.

In its sample, this clonotype was seen many times. V is TRBV20-1 and J is TRBJ1-5, with TRBD1 as a possible D gene (5 bases). The CDR3 contains 13 residues. Germline CDR1 reads DFQATT; CDR2 reads SNEGSKA (reference sequence). The V gene lost 3 bases and the J gene lost 6 bases, with 12 bases spanning the gap. In DNA form, the CDR3 reads TGCAGTGCTAGGGCAGGGATCTCTCAGCCCCAGCATTTT. Translating gives CSARAGISQPQHF.

This clonotype came up many times. V and J are TRBV2 and TRBJ1-1; D remains unclear. Germline CDR1 SNHLY, CDR2 FYNNEI. V lost 0 bases and J lost 4, with 6 bases in between. The CDR3 consists of 13 residues. As DNA, the CDR3 is TGTGCCAGCAGTGAAGCGCGGGCCACTGAAGCTTTCTTT. Its translation: CASSEARATEAFF. The entire variable domain, with the rest obtained from reference TRBV2 and TRBJ1-1, is as follows: EPEVTQTPSHQVTQMGQEVILRCVPISNHLYFYWYRQILGQKVEFLVSFYNNEISEKSEIFDDQFSVERPDGSNFTLKIRSTKLEDSAMYFCASSEARATEAFFGQGTRLTVV.

This clonotype was counted ten times or more. The CDR3 DNA follows: TGCAGTGCTCACTCTGTATACAGGGTTTCGGGGGAATCCTACAATGAGCAGTTCTTC. Its translation is CSAHSVYRVSGESYNEQFF. This sequence joins TRBV20-1 and TRBJ2-1, with D possibly called TRBD1 or TRBD2 (6 bases each). The CDR3 has 19 residues. The germline CDR1 and CDR2 sequences are DFQATT and SNEGSKA (reference sequence). V was cut by 5 bases and J by 1 base, with 27 bases left in between.

This clonotype was seen many times. The chain carries TRBV2 and TRBJ1-6; TRBD1 matches at 7 bases. Trimming removed 6 bases from V and 4 bases from J; junction bases left unmatched: 3. Germline values: CDR1 SNHLY, CDR2 FYNNEI. This CDR3 is built from 14 residues. The CDR3 nucleotides are TGTGCCAGCAGAACAGGGGCTTATAATTCACCCCTCCACTTT. The encoded protein is CASRTGAYNSPLHF.

This clonotype showed up many times. The chain has TRBV20-1 and TRBJ1-1; weak D call: TRBD1 (6 bases). This CDR3 region has 18 residues. The V gene lost 1 base and the J gene lost 1 base, with 22 bases spanning the gap. From germline, CDR1 is DFQATT and CDR2 SNEGSKA (reference sequence). The chain's CDR3 is CSARVFGAGANRNTEAFF. The CDR3 bases are TGCAGTGCTAGAGTATTTGGCGCGGGGGCTAACAGGAACACTGAAGCTTTCTTT.

The chain links TRBV7-9 to TRBJ1-2; no clear D gene. The CDR3 consists of 13 residues. Trimming took 6 bases from V and 4 from J, leaving 12 bases between them. Germline V gives CDR1 SEHNR, CDR2 FQNEAQ (reference sequence). CDR3 DNA sequence: TGTGCCAGCAGTCTGGTACAGATCTATGGCTACACCTTC. Residues: CASSLVQIYGYTF.

This clonotype was detected many times. The rearrangement uses TRBV30 and TRBJ1-2; D gene unclear. The CDR3 spans 12 residues. CDR1 and CDR2 from the germline V gene are GTSNPN and SVGIG (reference sequence). Trimming took 3 bases from V and 7 from J, leaving 12 bases between them. The CDR3 DNA follows: TGTGCCTGGAGGGGGTTTTATCCTGGCTACACCTTC. It is translated as CAWRGFYPGYTF.

There are many counts of this clonotype. This chain links TRBV28 with TRBJ2-1, with D perhaps TRBD1 or TRBD2 (5 bases each). CDR1 is MDHEN and CDR2 is SYDVKM in the germline V gene. Trimming left V 6 bases short and J 6 bases short, with 18 bases between. This CDR3 spans 15 amino acids. The CDR3 DNA sequence: TGTGCCAGCAGGGGTGGTTCGATTGGGGGCAATGAGCAGTTCTTC. This sequence encodes CASRGGSIGGNEQFF.

This clonotype showed up many times. The genes are TRBV30 and TRBJ1-4; D is ambiguous. The CDR3 is 12 residues long. Trimming took off 3 bases at V and 8 bases at J, with 10 bases between the two ends. The germline V gene encodes CDR1 GTSNPN and CDR2 SVGIG (reference sequence). CDR3 sequence: CAWRRTEEKLFF. The CDR3 bases are TGTGCCTGGAGACGAACAGAGGAAAAACTGTTTTTT.

This clonotype is a singleton in its sample. A much bigger clone sits one base away, suggesting this may be a read error. The chain combines TRBV24-1 with TRBJ2-1; D perhaps matches TRBD1 (6 bases). The V gene's germline CDR1 is KGHDR and CDR2 SFDVKD. This CDR3 region has 14 residues. Trimming removed 7 bases from V and 6 bases from J, with 15 bases in between. The CDR3 reads CATSRYRVFNEQFF. The DNA of the CDR3 is TGTGCCACCAGCCGGTACAGGGTATTCAATGAGCAGTTCTTC.

V and J are TRBV14 and TRBJ2-2; 7 bases agree with TRBD1. V shed 3 bases and J 0 bases; nucleotides not matched to a gene: 10. The CDR3 loop spans 18 amino acids. CDR1 and CDR2 (germline): SGHDN, FVKESK. The CDR3 coding sequence is TGTGCCAGCAGCCAGGACAGGCGAATCTTCGCGAACACCGGGGAGCTGTTTTTT. It yields the protein CASSQDRRIFANTGELFF. Variable domain in full (rest from reference TRBV14 and TRBJ2-2): EAGVTQFPSHSVIEKGQTVTLRCDPISGHDNLYWYRRVMGKEIKFLLHFVKESKQDESGMPNNRFLAERTGGTYSTLKVQPAELEDSGVYFCASSQDRRIFANTGELFFGEGSRLTVL.

This clonotype turned up a few times. This chain links TRBV12-3 or TRBV12-4 with TRBJ2-2, with TRBD1 matching 8 bases. CDR3 size: 16 residues. Trimming took 5 bases from V and 1 from J; bases not matched to a gene: 6. DNA for the CDR3: TGTGCCAGCAGTCCTACCGGGACAGGGAACACCGGGGAGCTGTTTTTT. Amino acids: CASSPTGTGNTGELFF.

The rearrangement joins TRBV6-1 to TRBJ1-5; no clear D. The V gene lost 3 bases and the J gene lost 6 bases, with 12 bases spanning the gap. The CDR3 runs 14 residues. CDR1 MNHNS and CDR2 SASEGT come from the germline V gene. CDR3 amino acids: CASSDREGIQPQHF. CDR3 nucleotide sequence: TGTGCCAGCAGTGACAGAGAGGGTATTCAGCCCCAGCATTTT.

The genes are TRBV20-1 and TRBJ2-2; 11 bases align to TRBD2. CDR3 size: 14 residues. J lost 4 bases, V lost 5 bases, and 3 bases had no gene match. CDR1 is DFQATT, CDR2 SNEGSKA, per germline (reference sequence). CDR3 residues: CSAATSGSTGELFF. CDR3 nucleotides: TGCAGTGCTGCTACTAGCGGGAGCACCGGGGAGCTGTTTTTT.

This clonotype was seen many times. This chain connects TRBV7-2 to TRBJ2-1; 11 positions match TRBD2. V shed 6 bases and J 8 bases; nucleotides not matched to a gene: 12. The CDR3 covers 16 residues. Per germline, CDR1 SGHTA and CDR2 FQGNSA. The DNA for the CDR3 is TGTGCCAGCAGGAAACTAGCGGGAGTTCTGGGCGATGAGCAGTTCTTC. Translation gives CASRKLAGVLGDEQFF.